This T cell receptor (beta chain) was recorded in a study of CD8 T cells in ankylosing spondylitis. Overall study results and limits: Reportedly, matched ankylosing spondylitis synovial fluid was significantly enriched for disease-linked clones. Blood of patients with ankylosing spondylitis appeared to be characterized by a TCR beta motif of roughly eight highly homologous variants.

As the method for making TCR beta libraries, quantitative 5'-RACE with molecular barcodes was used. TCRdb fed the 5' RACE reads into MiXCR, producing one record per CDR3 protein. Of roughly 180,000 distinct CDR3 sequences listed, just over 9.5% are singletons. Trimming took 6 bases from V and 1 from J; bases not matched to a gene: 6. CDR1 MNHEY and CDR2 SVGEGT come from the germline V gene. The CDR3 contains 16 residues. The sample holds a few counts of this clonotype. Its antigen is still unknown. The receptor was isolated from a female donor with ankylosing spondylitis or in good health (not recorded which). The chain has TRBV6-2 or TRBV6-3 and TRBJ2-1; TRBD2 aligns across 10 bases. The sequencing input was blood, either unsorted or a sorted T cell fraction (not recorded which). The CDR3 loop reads CASRISSGSSYNEQFF. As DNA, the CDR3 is TGTGCCAGCAGGATCTCTAGCGGGAGTTCCTACAATGAGCAGTTCTTC.